This entry concerns a single T cell receptor (beta chain). Antigen unknown. The junction differs from germline at one of its ends, possibly a read error. This sample was taken from a study of CD8+ T cells in alopecia areata. The study, taken as a whole, reports: Normal scalp showed lower clonality than lesional scalp, especially alopecia totalis/universalis.

CDR1 and CDR2 (germline): SGHRS, YFSETQ. This CDR3 has 16 residues. Extraction of RNA preceded its reverse transcription into cDNA, which served as the sequencing template. This table comes from immunoSEQ multiplex PCR, and its TCRdb copy is limited to in-frame clones, with some not included. The sample has 15,000 to 20,000 clones, approximately 70% seen once. Sampling of alopecia areata patients yielded lesional scalp punch biopsies as well as peripheral blood. Here the sequenced sample was skin, taken at week 0. The chain couples TRBV5-1 to TRBJ2-3; 9 bases are shared with TRBD2. The origin of this receptor is a human donor with alopecia areata. CDR3 nucleotides: TGCGCCCGCAGCTGGGCCGCGGGGGGGAGCACAGATACGCAGTATTTT. It translates to CARSWAAGGSTDTQYF.